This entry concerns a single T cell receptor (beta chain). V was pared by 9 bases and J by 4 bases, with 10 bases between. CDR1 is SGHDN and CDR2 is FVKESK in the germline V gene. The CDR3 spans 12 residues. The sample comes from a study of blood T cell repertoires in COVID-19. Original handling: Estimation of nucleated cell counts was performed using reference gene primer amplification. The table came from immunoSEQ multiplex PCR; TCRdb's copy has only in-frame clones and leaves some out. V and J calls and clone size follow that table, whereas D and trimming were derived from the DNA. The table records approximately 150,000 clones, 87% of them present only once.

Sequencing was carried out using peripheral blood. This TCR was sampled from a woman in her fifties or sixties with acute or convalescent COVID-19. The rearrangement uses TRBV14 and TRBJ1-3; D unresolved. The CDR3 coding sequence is TGTGCCAGTAGTACGAGCGGAAACACCATATATTTT. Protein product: CASSTSGNTIYF.